Presented here are 13 T cell receptor beta chains from one specimen sequenced in a study of control samples from healthy donors and cancer patients. Clones were sequenced by immunoSEQ multiplex PCR, and TCRdb holds only the in-frame ones, with some missing. In the table there are some 410,000 clones, around 90% of which are singletons. Sequencing was performed on PBMCs. These receptors originate from a man in his forties with head and neck cancer.

This clone was seen only a few times. The gene calls are TRBV19 and TRBJ1-2, with 7 bases matching TRBD1. CDR3 length: 13 residues. With V trimmed by 6 bases and J by 4 bases, 5 bases remained unmatched. CDR1 and CDR2 from the germline V gene are LNHDA and SQIVND (reference sequence). CDR3 coding DNA: TGTGCCAGTAGCACAGGGGAGACCTATGGCTACACCTTC. Its protein is CASSTGETYGYTF.

This clone was recorded only once. The chain carries TRBV29-1 and TRBJ2-1, with D possibly matching TRBD1 (5 bases). The CDR3 is 11 amino acids. The germline V and J ends were trimmed by 7 bases and 10 bases, with 14 bases remaining between them. CDR1 is SQVTM and CDR2 is ANQGSEA in the germline V gene. The CDR3 DNA reads as TGCAGCGGCCTTCAGGGCGAGGAGCAGTTCTTC. Its translation is CSGLQGEEQFF.

This clone was recorded once. The chain is built from TRBV5-6 and TRBJ2-3; no reliable D call. This CDR3 is built from 14 residues. Trimming took 7 bases from V and 2 from J, leaving 14 bases between them. CDR1 is SGHDT, CDR2 YYEEEE, per germline. CDR3 protein: CASCLWTATDTQYF. CDR3 coding DNA: TGTGCCAGCTGCCTCTGGACCGCCACAGATACGCAGTATTTT.

About this clone: One end of the junction is discordant with germline, which a read error may explain. The rearrangement uses TRBV27 and TRBJ1-5; D call uncertain. The germline V gene has CDR1 MNHEY and CDR2 SMNVEV (reference sequence). The CDR3 has 13 residues. The CDR3: CASSFDRKQPQHF. The CDR3 DNA reads as TGTGCCAGCAGTTTCGACCGCAAGCAGCCCCAGCATTTT.

Concerning this clone: Other nucleotide sequences in the sample specify the same CDR3. The chain carries TRBV18 and TRBJ2-7, with unresolved D. This CDR3 has 14 residues. Germline values: CDR1 KGHSH, CDR2 LQKENI. Trimming pared 2 bases from V and 0 bases from J, leaving 8 bases between. The CDR3 sequence: CASSPSVTSYEQYF. Here the CDR3 DNA reads TGTGCCAGCTCACCATCGGTGACCTCCTACGAGCAGTACTTC.

V usage is TRBV9 and J usage is TRBJ1-3; unclear D gene. Trimming left V 0 bases short and J 0 bases short, with 7 bases between. This CDR3 comprises 15 residues. Germline CDR1 and CDR2: SGDLS and YYNGEE. The CDR3 here is CASSVDGHSGNTIYF. The CDR3 coding sequence is TGTGCCAGCAGCGTAGACGGGCACTCTGGAAACACCATATATTTT.

J is TRBJ2-7 and V is TRBV19; D tentatively fits TRBD1 or TRBD2 (5 bases each). The germline V gene encodes CDR1 LNHDA and CDR2 SQIVND (reference sequence). Trimming removed 7 bases from V and 6 bases from J, with 19 bases in between. CDR3 length: 14 amino acids. CDR3 bases: TGTGCCAGTACCATGCAGGGTAAACGGGGCGAGCAGTACTTC. Amino acids: CASTMQGKRGEQYF.

The rearrangement joins TRBV19 to TRBJ1-1; maybe TRBD1 (6 bases). Germline-derived CDR1 and CDR2 are LNHDA and SQIVND (reference sequence). The CDR3 runs 14 residues. The ends were cut back, 5 bases at V and 1 base at J, with 11 bases in the middle. CDR3 sequence reads: CASSPLDRNTEAFF. In nucleotides, the CDR3 is TGTGCCAGTAGTCCCTTGGACAGGAACACTGAAGCTTTCTTT.

V and J are TRBV7-9 and TRBJ1-1, with D maybe TRBD1 (5 bases). Trimming took 1 base from V and 1 from J, leaving 7 bases between them. Germline V gives CDR1 SEHNR, CDR2 FQNEAQ (reference sequence). The length of the CDR3 is 14 residues. DNA for the CDR3: TGTGCCAGCAGCTTAGGGGGCTCGAACACTGAAGCTTTCTTT. It translates to CASSLGGSNTEAFF.

This clone was seen just once. The same CDR3 is also encoded by other DNA sequences in this sample. The gene calls are TRBV10-3 and TRBJ2-7, with D unclear. Trimming removed 3 bases from V and 1 base from J, with 4 bases in between. The CDR3 runs 12 residues. From germline, CDR1 is ENHRY and CDR2 SYGVKD. CDR3 coding DNA: TGTGCCATCAGTGACAGATCCTACGAGCAGTACTTC. As protein: CAISDRSYEQYF.

The rearrangement joins TRBV28 to TRBJ2-7; 10 bases are a match to TRBD2. V lost 7 bases, J lost 4 bases, and 22 bases stayed unmatched. This CDR3 has 19 amino acids. Germline CDR1 and CDR2: MDHEN and SYDVKM. The CDR3 protein is CASTLSSGLAGEYLYEQYF. CDR3 in DNA: TGTGCCAGCACCCTTTCGTCGGGGCTAGCGGGAGAGTATTTGTACGAGCAGTACTTC.

The chain is built from TRBV6-5 and TRBJ1-1; D remains ambiguous. Germline assignment: CDR1 MNHEY and CDR2 SVGAGI. V lost 0 bases to trimming and J lost 1 base, with 9 bases between them. The length of the CDR3 is 15 residues. The CDR3 spells CASSYSTGSNTEAFF. The DNA for the CDR3 is TGTGCCAGCAGTTACTCGACGGGGTCGAACACTGAAGCTTTCTTT.

The chain combines TRBV5-4 with TRBJ2-3; TRBD1 matches 8 bases. The CDR3 spans 15 residues. Germline V gene data show CDR1 as SGHNT and CDR2 as YYREEE (reference sequence). The V gene end was trimmed by 4 bases and the J gene end by 1 base; junction bases not matched to a gene: 5. The CDR3 region is CASSPGTGGTDTQYF. For the CDR3, the DNA is TGTGCCAGCAGCCCCGGGACAGGAGGCACAGATACGCAGTATTTT. The full variable domain, with the rest looked up from reference TRBV5-4 and TRBJ2-3, is ETGVTQSPTHLIKTRGQQVTLRCSSQSGHNTVSWYQQALGQGPQFIFQYYREEENGRGNFPPRFSGLQFPNYSSELNVNALELDDSALYLCASSPGTGGTDTQYFGPGTRLTVL.